Given below is one T cell receptor (beta chain) in context. These data are taken from a study of blood T cell repertoires in COVID-19. As for the study in general: Researchers got acute and convalescent COVID-19 samples from the United States, Italy and Spain.

Clones were sequenced by immunoSEQ multiplex PCR, and TCRdb holds only the in-frame ones, with some missing. The sample comprises about 520,000 clones, 75% to 90% of which are singletons, and about 3% rests with the top ten. This TCR was recovered from a human donor in a cohort sampled during active COVID-19. The sequencing sample was made of peripheral blood.

CDR3 sequence (DNA): TGTGCCAGCTCCCTAGGACAGGGTCTTAGCAATCAGCCCCAGCATTTT. Its protein product is CASSLGQGLSNQPQHF. The chain carries TRBV18 and TRBJ1-5; 8 bases are shared with TRBD1. V was pared by 6 bases and J by 0 bases, with 7 bases of the junction left unmatched. The CDR3 covers 16 residues. Per the germline V gene, CDR1 is KGHSH and CDR2 is LQKENI. The variable domain in full, with the rest retrieved from reference TRBV18 and TRBJ1-5, is NAGVMQNPRHLVRRRGQEARLRCSPMKGHSHVYWYRQLPEEGLKFMVYLQKENIIDESGMPKERFSAEFPKEGPSILRIQQVVRGDSAAYFCASSLGQGLSNQPQHFGDGTRLSIL.